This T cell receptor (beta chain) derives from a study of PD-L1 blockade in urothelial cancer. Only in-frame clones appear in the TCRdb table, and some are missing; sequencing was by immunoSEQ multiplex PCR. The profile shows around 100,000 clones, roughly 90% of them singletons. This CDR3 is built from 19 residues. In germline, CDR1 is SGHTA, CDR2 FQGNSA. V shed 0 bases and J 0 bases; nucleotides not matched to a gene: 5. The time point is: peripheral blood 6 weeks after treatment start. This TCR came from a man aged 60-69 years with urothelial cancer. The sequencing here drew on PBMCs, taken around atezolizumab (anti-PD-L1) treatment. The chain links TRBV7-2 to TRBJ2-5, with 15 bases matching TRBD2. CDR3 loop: CASSLARTSGGGYQETQYF. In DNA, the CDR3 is TGTGCCAGCAGCTTAGCGCGGACTAGCGGGGGGGGGTACCAAGAGACCCAGTACTTC.